The 23 T cell receptor beta chains reported below all come from one sample, sequenced in a study of blood T cell repertoires in COVID-19. Some clones are missing from TCRdb's copy, which holds only in-frame ones; the method was immunoSEQ multiplex PCR. This table has around 260,000 clones, roughly 80% appearing once. Sequencing was carried out using peripheral blood. The receptor set was obtained from a man in his 60s with acute or convalescent COVID-19.

The J gene is TRBJ1-1, the V gene TRBV6-6; D possibly corresponds to TRBD1 (5 bases). Trimming left V 6 bases short and J 6 bases short, with 14 bases between. Germline loops: CDR1 MNHNY, CDR2 SVGAGI (reference sequence). The CDR3 has 13 residues. CDR3 sequence: CASSIHGGAEAFF. CDR3 DNA: TGTGCCAGCAGCATCCACGGGGGGGCTGAAGCTTTCTTT.

The J gene is TRBJ2-7, the V gene TRBV30, with a possible D match to TRBD1 (5 bases). The germline V and J ends were trimmed by 4 bases and 2 bases, with 15 bases remaining between them. Germline CDR1 and CDR2: GTSNPN and SVGIG (reference sequence). The CDR3 totals 14 residues. In nucleotides, the CDR3 is TGTGCCTGGAACCCCTCCCAGGACACCTACGAGCAGTACTTC. Its protein product is CAWNPSQDTYEQYF.

A note on this clone: A much larger clone sits a single nucleotide away, making a read error possible. This CDR3 is also generated by other DNA sequences in the sample. V usage is TRBV7-2 and J usage is TRBJ1-1; tentative D call: TRBD1 (6 bases). The CDR3 is 13 amino acids. Germline-derived CDR1 and CDR2 are SGHTA and FQGNSA. Trimming pared 5 bases from V and 1 base from J, leaving 8 bases between. The CDR3 nucleotides are TGTGCCAGCAGCCAACAGGGGAACACTGAAGCTTTCTTT. It yields the protein CASSQQGNTEAFF.

The chain employs TRBV19 and TRBJ2-1; D call uncertain. The CDR3 totals 12 residues. Between the trimmed V and J ends, which lost 4 bases and 5 bases, there was a span of 6 bases. CDR1 is LNHDA and CDR2 is SQIVND in the germline V gene (reference sequence). Here the CDR3 DNA reads TGTGCCAGTAGTACTAGTCACAATGAGCAGTTCTTC. It codes for CASSTSHNEQFF.

The genes are TRBV5-4 and TRBJ2-7; 14 bases are a match to TRBD2. The J segment lost 6 bases and the V segment lost 0 bases, leaving 8 bases of the junction unmatched. In germline, CDR1 is SGHNT, CDR2 YYREEE (reference sequence). CDR3 length equals 17 residues. The CDR3 sequence: CASSLGQTGTSGSEQYF. CDR3 sequence (DNA): TGTGCCAGCAGCTTGGGACAAACCGGGACTAGCGGGAGCGAGCAGTACTTC.

The chain employs TRBV25-1 and TRBJ1-5; a possible D gene is TRBD1 (5 bases). This CDR3 is 13 amino acids long. Germline V gene data show CDR1 as MGHDK and CDR2 as SYGVNS. With 4 bases removed from V and 6 bases from J, the gap between germline ends came to 10 bases. The CDR3 nucleotides are TGTGCCAGCAGTGGGGGGGGTAGTCAGCCCCAGCATTTT. Its protein product is CASSGGGSQPQHF.

The count of this clone is one. This rearrangement joins TRBV9 to TRBJ1-5; the D gene is possibly TRBD1 (5 bases). The germline gives CDR1 SGDLS, CDR2 YYNGEE. Deletions cut 2 bases from V and 5 bases from J, with 11 bases between. The CDR3 consists of 14 residues. CDR3 sequence (DNA): TGTGCCAGCAGCGTCCAGGGCGAGGATCAGCCCCAGCATTTT. As protein: CASSVQGEDQPQHF.

The V call is TRBV5-1, the J call TRBJ1-1; D call uncertain. Germline V gene lookup returns CDR1 SGHRS and CDR2 YFSETQ. The CDR3 loop spans 14 amino acids. Deletions cut 4 bases from V and 1 base from J, with 11 bases between. The CDR3 DNA follows: TGCGCCAGCAGCAGCCAGGTTACGAACACTGAAGCTTTCTTT. Translated: CASSSQVTNTEAFF.

The V and J genes are TRBV6-5 and TRBJ1-4; D might be TRBD1 (6 bases). In germline, CDR1 is MNHEY, CDR2 SVGAGI. There are 15 residues in the CDR3. V lost 5 bases to trimming and J lost 5 bases, with 15 bases between them. CDR3 DNA sequence: TGTGCCAGCAGTACAGCCGGGACACCGAATGAAAAACTGTTTTTT. This encodes CASSTAGTPNEKLFF.

The rearrangement links TRBV4-1 to TRBJ1-6; TRBD1 might be the D (6 bases). The CDR3 is made up of 16 amino acids. Trimming stripped 2 bases from V and 6 bases from J, with 14 bases between. Germline V CDR1 and CDR2: MGHRA, YSYEKL. The CDR3 loop is CASSQPPQGSNSPLHF. CDR3 bases: TGCGCCAGCAGCCAACCCCCGCAGGGGTCTAATTCACCCCTCCACTTT.

This clone was seen a handful of times. The V and J genes are TRBV24-1 and TRBJ1-2; the D is unclear. CDR1 is KGHDR, CDR2 SFDVKD, per germline. The CDR3 loop spans 11 amino acids. V was pared by 7 bases and J by 5 bases, with 7 bases between. CDR3 loop: CATSPLYGYTF. As DNA, the CDR3 is TGTGCCACCAGCCCCTTGTATGGCTACACCTTC.

V gene TRBV3-1 (or the pseudogene TRBV3-2) combines with J gene TRBJ2-1, with D unresolved. The ends were cut back, 1 base at V and 8 bases at J, with 3 bases in the middle. Germline V lookup: CDR1 LGHDT, CDR2 YNNKEL (reference sequence). The CDR3 is made up of 11 amino acids. CDR3 in amino acids: CASSQAHEQFF. CDR3 bases: TGTGCCAGCAGCCAAGCTCATGAGCAGTTCTTC.

The genes are TRBV2 and TRBJ2-7; 7 nucleotides align to TRBD2. CDR1 is SNHLY and CDR2 is FYNNEI in the germline V gene. The CDR3 length is 15 residues. The V and J ends lost 5 bases and 5 bases, in that order; junction bases with no gene match: 12. This CDR3 is CASSPDRGGANEQYF. CDR3 DNA sequence: TGTGCCAGCAGTCCAGATAGGGGAGGGGCGAACGAGCAGTACTTC.

As DNA, the CDR3 is TGTGCCAGCAGCCAAGGGGAGGGCCTTGAGCAGTTCTTC. Translation gives CASSQGEGLEQFF. The rearrangement links TRBV3-1 (or the pseudogene TRBV3-2) to TRBJ2-1, with 7 bases lining up with TRBD2. The germline gives CDR1 LGHDT, CDR2 YNNKEL (reference sequence). V shed 1 base and J 9 bases; nucleotides not matched to a gene: 3. The CDR3 runs to 13 residues.

This clone was recorded at least ten times. The V call is TRBV7-2, the J call TRBJ2-5, with TRBD2 matching 8 bases. The CDR3 loop spans 15 amino acids. Germline V gene lookup returns CDR1 SGHTA and CDR2 FQGNSA. J was trimmed by 3 bases and V by 6 bases; bases with no gene match: 9. CDR3 in DNA: TGTGCCAGCAGTCTCTTTAGCGGGGAAAAAGAGACCCAGTACTTC. It codes for CASSLFSGEKETQYF.

V is TRBV3-1 (or the pseudogene TRBV3-2) and J is TRBJ1-5, with D possibly matching TRBD1 (5 bases). Germline-derived CDR1 and CDR2 are LGHDT and YNNKEL (reference sequence). This CDR3 region has 17 residues. Trimming shortened V by 1 base and J by 7 bases, and 20 bases separated the two germline ends. CDR3 nucleotides: TGTGCCAGCAGCCAAGGGTCCCCTGGCGGGGGGAGACAGCCCCAGCATTTT. Residues: CASSQGSPGGGRQPQHF.

The V and J genes are TRBV5-5 and TRBJ1-1, with TRBD1 matching over 11 bases. After removal of 3 bases from V and 3 bases from J, the junction contained 10 bases not matched to a gene. The CDR3 sequence is 17 residues long. The germline V gene encodes CDR1 SGHKS and CDR2 YYEKEE (reference sequence). CDR3 DNA sequence: TGTGCCAGCAGCTCGGGACAGGGGGGATGGGATGACACTGAAGCTTTCTTT. It codes for CASSSGQGGWDDTEAFF.

Here the CDR3 reads CASSLVGASDTGELFF. The CDR3 DNA reads TGTGCCAGCAGCTTGGTAGGGGCGAGTGACACCGGGGAGCTGTTTTTT. The chain employs TRBV5-5 and TRBJ2-2; D may be TRBD1 (5 bases). CDR3 length equals 16 residues. V gave up 0 bases and J gave up 3 bases, with 12 bases separating them. The germline V gene encodes CDR1 SGHKS and CDR2 YYEKEE (reference sequence).

This chain joins TRBV19 and TRBJ2-5; no clear D. The CDR3 runs 16 residues. CDR1 is LNHDA, CDR2 SQIVND, per germline (reference sequence). V lost 4 bases and J lost 1, with 16 bases in between. The CDR3 nucleotides are TGTGCCAGTAGTACGTACTCCCGCCCTTTCCAAGAGACCCAGTACTTC. This codes for CASSTYSRPFQETQYF.

The chain couples TRBV7-8 to TRBJ2-7; weak D call: TRBD1 (6 bases). CDR3 length equals 13 residues. The germline V and J ends were trimmed by 5 bases and 4 bases, with 12 bases remaining between them. Germline V gene data show CDR1 as SGHVS and CDR2 as FQNEAQ. The CDR3 is CASSQGTIYEQYF. The CDR3 coding sequence is TGTGCCAGCAGCCAAGGGACAATTTACGAGCAGTACTTC. The variable domain in full, with the rest retrieved from reference TRBV7-8 and TRBJ2-7, is GAGVSQSPRYKVAKRGQDVALRCDPISGHVSLFWYQQALGQGPEFLTYFQNEAQLDKSGLPSDRFFAERPEGSVSTLKIQRTQQEDSAVYLCASSQGTIYEQYFGPGTRLTVT.

This clone appeared a single time. The chain links TRBV27 to TRBJ2-4, with 8 positions matching TRBD1. Germline V CDR1 and CDR2: MNHEY, SMNVEV (reference sequence). The CDR3 runs to 16 residues. With 6 bases clipped from V and 0 bases from J, the junction kept 7 bases outside the gene matches. The CDR3 reads CASRKGQGLAKNIQYF. The DNA for the CDR3 is TGTGCCAGCAGGAAAGGACAGGGACTAGCCAAAAACATTCAGTACTTC.

The chain combines TRBV5-4 with TRBJ2-5, with 12 bases fitting TRBD2. CDR1 SGHNT and CDR2 YYREEE come from the germline V gene (reference sequence). This CDR3 region has 18 residues. V shed 1 base, J shed 5 bases, and the junction held 12 bases outside the gene matches. The CDR3 sequence is CASSLKKASGGAAETQYF. The CDR3 bases are TGTGCCAGCAGCTTGAAGAAGGCTAGCGGGGGGGCGGCGGAGACCCAGTACTTC.

The chain links TRBV18 to TRBJ1-1; TRBD1 matches 8 bases. V trimming: 5 bases; J trimming: 0 bases; junction bases outside the gene matches: 2. The CDR3 spans 14 residues. CDR1 is KGHSH and CDR2 is LQKENI in the germline V gene. The DNA for the CDR3 is TGTGCCAGCTCAGACAGGGGAATGAACACTGAAGCTTTCTTT. Translated, it gives CASSDRGMNTEAFF.